A selection of T cell receptor beta chains follows, all from one sample in a study of patients and donors after allogeneic stem cell transplantation. TCRdb re-called the RT-PCR reads with MiXCR, one entry per CDR3 protein. This table has 200,000 to 250,000 distinct CDR3 sequences, roughly 14% appearing once. Sequenced input: blood, either unsorted or a sorted T cell fraction (not recorded which). These receptors all stem from a human donor who was either an allogeneic HSCT recipient or a stem cell or donor lymphocyte infusion donor (not recorded which). It is not recorded whose cells these are; they may come from a transplant donor. Both conserved end residues are part of each CDR3. The D gene is left open where the match is weak. Clone size is stated in some rows and not others, as once, few, many or a class when expanded.

clone size	D gene	CDR3 length	V gene	J gene	CDR3 protein	CDR3 DNA
few	-	14	TRBV6-1	TRBJ1-4	CASRELATNEKLFF	TGTGCCAGCCGGGAACTGGCAACTAATGAAAAACTGTTTTTT
-	-	14	TRBV5-1	TRBJ1-1	CASSFNSGDTEAFF	TGCGCCAGCAGCTTTAATTCTGGAGACACTGAAGCTTTCTTT
-	-	11	TRBV12-3/TRBV12-4	TRBJ1-2	CASRTDYGYTF	TGTGCCAGCAGGACGGACTATGGCTACACCTTC
many	-	15	TRBV12-3/TRBV12-4	TRBJ2-2	CATKHSGVHTGELFF	TGTGCCACCAAACACAGTGGGGTTCACACCGGGGAGCTGTTTTTT
many	-	16	TRBV27	TRBJ1-1	CASSSNGGSPNTEAFF	TGTGCCAGCAGCTCAAATGGGGGCAGTCCGAACACTGAAGCTTTCTTT
-	TRBD1	14	TRBV29-1	TRBJ2-3	CSVGTGASADTQYF	TGCAGCGTTGGGACAGGGGCATCGGCAGATACGCAGTATTTT
-	-	14	TRBV6-5	TRBJ1-4	CASSYSSPGEKLFF	TGTGCCAGCAGTTACTCCTCACCGGGTGAAAAACTGTTTTTT
many	-	13	TRBV7-7	TRBJ2-5	CASSKRLGETQYF	TGTGCTAGCAGCAAACGACTAGGGGAGACCCAGTACTTC
many	TRBD1	15	TRBV12-3/TRBV12-4	TRBJ2-4	CASSSGTGGYGIQYF	TGTGCCAGCAGCTCCGGGACAGGGGGCTATGGCATTCAGTACTTC
few	-	13	TRBV20-1	TRBJ1-2	CSARTDPVYGYTF	TGCAGTGCTCGGACAGATCCTGTCTATGGCTACACCTTC
few	-	12	TRBV20-1	TRBJ1-1	CSARVGIREAFF	TGCAGTGCTAGAGTCGGGATCAGAGAGGCTTTCTTT
-	-	15	TRBV7-6	TRBJ1-5	CASSPVGGSNQPQHF	TGTGCCAGCAGCCCCGTCGGGGGTAGCAATCAGCCCCAGCATTTT
few	-	14	TRBV5-1	TRBJ2-2	CASSPILQGGELFF	TGCGCCAGCAGCCCTATACTTCAAGGCGGGGAGCTGTTTTTT
few	TRBD1	14	TRBV6-1	TRBJ1-5	CASASTGGGQPQHF	TGTGCCAGTGCTTCAACAGGGGGCGGGCAGCCCCAGCATTTT
many	-	14	TRBV27	TRBJ1-1	CASSLSRVVSEAFF	TGTGCCAGCAGTTTATCCAGGGTGGTTTCTGAAGCTTTCTTT
-	-	11	TRBV2	TRBJ2-5	CASKGWETQYF	TGTGCCAGCAAAGGGTGGGAGACCCAGTACTTC
few	-	16	TRBV4-1	TRBJ2-4	CASSPGSGGRGGIQYF	TGCGCCAGCAGCCCCGGTTCTGGGGGCCGAGGAGGCATTCAGTACTTC
-	-	14	TRBV7-6	TRBJ1-5	CASSLGSSGQPQHF	TGTGCCAGCAGCTTAGGGTCTAGTGGGCAGCCCCAGCATTTT
many	TRBD1	14	TRBV24-1	TRBJ2-1	CATSERDSYNEQFF	TGTGCCACCAGTGAAAGGGACAGTTACAATGAGCAGTTCTTC
-	TRBD1	15	TRBV20-1	TRBJ2-7	CSARDLIQTGGEQYF	TGCAGTGCTAGAGATCTTATTCAGACAGGGGGCGAGCAGTACTTC